Listed below are T cell receptor beta chains from one sample, sequenced in a study of regulatory T cells in long-lasting Graves disease. TCRdb re-derived calls from the multiplex PCR reads in MiXCR, one entry per CDR3 protein. Seen here are 500,000 or so distinct CDR3 sequences, 11% to 15% observed once, and the top ten hold under 20%. These records were also assigned to another study, of T cells in Graves' hyperthyroidism and ophthalmopathy.

Sequences were derived from peripheral blood mononuclear cells (PBMCs), sampled at new diagnosis, from a patient treated with antithyroid drugs. The receptor set was obtained from a woman aged 45-65 years with Graves disease. CDR3s include the opening cysteine and the closing phenylalanine or tryptophan. Fields, in order: CDR3 protein, CDR3 DNA, clone size, J gene, D gene, V gene. A D gene is named only where the DNA matches it firmly. Some rows mark clone size as missing; the rest say once, few, many or name a class of expanded clone.

CDR3aa: CASSSGLSNEQFF
CDR3nt: TGCGCCAGCAGCTCGGGACTATCGAATGAGCAGTTCTTC
abundance: -
j_gene: TRBJ2-1
d_gene: TRBD2
v_gene: TRBV5-1

CDR3aa: CASAAEGDLYNEQFF
CDR3nt: TGTGCCAGCGCCGCCGAGGGGGACTTATACAATGAGCAGTTCTTC
abundance: many
j_gene: TRBJ2-1
d_gene: -
v_gene: TRBV27

CDR3aa: CASSQPGRLSGNTIYF
CDR3nt: TGCGCCAGCAGCCAACCGGGACGGCTCTCTGGAAACACCATATATTTT
abundance: few
j_gene: TRBJ1-3
d_gene: -
v_gene: TRBV4-1

CDR3aa: CASSFGRGGLFF
CDR3nt: TGTGCCAGCAGTTTCGGCCGGGGTGGGCTGTTTTTT
abundance: few
j_gene: TRBJ2-2
d_gene: -
v_gene: TRBV27

CDR3aa: CASSFRGSDEKLFF
CDR3nt: TGCGCCAGCAGCTTTCGGGGAAGTGATGAAAAACTGTTTTTT
abundance: -
j_gene: TRBJ1-4
d_gene: -
v_gene: TRBV5-1

CDR3aa: CAIRTDLNTEAFF
CDR3nt: TGTGCCATCAGGACAGACTTGAACACTGAAGCTTTCTTT
abundance: many
j_gene: TRBJ1-1
d_gene: -
v_gene: TRBV10-3

CDR3aa: CAWSLGRVALNTEAFF
CDR3nt: TGTGCCTGGAGTTTAGGGAGGGTTGCCCTGAACACTGAAGCTTTCTTT
abundance: many
j_gene: TRBJ1-1
d_gene: -
v_gene: TRBV30

CDR3aa: CASTYSGSTDTQYF
CDR3nt: TGTGCCAGTACATATAGCGGGAGCACAGATACGCAGTATTTT
abundance: -
j_gene: TRBJ2-3
d_gene: TRBD2
v_gene: TRBV19

CDR3aa: CASSLNGHDGYTF
CDR3nt: TGTGCCAGCAGTTTAAACGGGCACGATGGCTACACCTTC
abundance: -
j_gene: TRBJ1-2
d_gene: -
v_gene: TRBV28

CDR3aa: CASSQVGAQETQYF
CDR3nt: TGTGCCAGCAGCCAAGTCGGGGCCCAAGAGACCCAGTACTTC
abundance: few
j_gene: TRBJ2-5
d_gene: -
v_gene: TRBV3-1

CDR3aa: CASSLLGVGREKLFF
CDR3nt: TGTGCCAGCAGCTTATTGGGTGTAGGAAGAGAAAAACTGTTTTTT
abundance: few
j_gene: TRBJ1-4
d_gene: -
v_gene: TRBV11-2

CDR3aa: CASSFAVANSPLHF
CDR3nt: TGTGCCAGCAGTTTTGCGGTTGCTAATTCACCCCTCCACTTT
abundance: few
j_gene: TRBJ1-6
d_gene: -
v_gene: TRBV27

CDR3aa: CASSFGTSGKGLADTQYF
CDR3nt: TGTGCCAGCAGTTTCGGGACTAGCGGGAAGGGGCTAGCAGATACGCAGTATTTT
abundance: -
j_gene: TRBJ2-3
d_gene: TRBD2
v_gene: TRBV12-3/TRBV12-4

CDR3aa: CASSQTGGVGYGYTF
CDR3nt: TGTGCCAGCAGCCAAACAGGGGGTGTTGGCTATGGCTACACCTTC
abundance: -
j_gene: TRBJ1-2
d_gene: TRBD1
v_gene: TRBV7-2

CDR3aa: CATRAEQQETQYF
CDR3nt: TGTGCCACACGGGCAGAACAACAAGAGACCCAGTACTTC
abundance: few
j_gene: TRBJ2-5
d_gene: -
v_gene: TRBV28

CDR3aa: CATTSGLSNTGELFF
CDR3nt: TGTGCCACAACTAGCGGCCTATCGAACACCGGGGAGCTGTTTTTT
abundance: -
j_gene: TRBJ2-2
d_gene: TRBD2
v_gene: TRBV6-1

CDR3aa: CASSQEGRAKDTQYF
CDR3nt: TGTGCCAGCAGCCAAGAGGGGAGGGCCAAAGATACGCAGTATTTT
abundance: -
j_gene: TRBJ2-3
d_gene: TRBD2
v_gene: TRBV3-1

CDR3aa: CSAKGGGEAFF
CDR3nt: TGCAGCGCCAAGGGAGGGGGGGAAGCTTTCTTT
abundance: -
j_gene: TRBJ1-1
d_gene: -
v_gene: TRBV29-1

CDR3aa: CASSLPGPAGGTALGEQYF
CDR3nt: TGTGCCAGCAGTTTACCGGGACCAGCGGGAGGGACCGCATTGGGCGAGCAGTACTTC
abundance: -
j_gene: TRBJ2-7
d_gene: TRBD2
v_gene: TRBV28

CDR3aa: CASSMGRYTEAFF
CDR3nt: TGTGCCAGTAGTATGGGCAGATACACTGAAGCTTTCTTT
abundance: many
j_gene: TRBJ1-1
d_gene: -
v_gene: TRBV19

CDR3aa: CASRRQGAGEQYF
CDR3nt: TGCGCCAGCAGGAGACAGGGCGCCGGCGAGCAGTACTTC
abundance: many
j_gene: TRBJ2-7
d_gene: TRBD1
v_gene: TRBV10-2

CDR3aa: CASSLEGANALTF
CDR3nt: TGTGCCAGCAGTCTGGAAGGGGCCAACGCCCTGACTTTC
abundance: few
j_gene: TRBJ2-6
d_gene: -
v_gene: TRBV6-1

CDR3aa: CATSSRGANQPQHF
CDR3nt: TGTGCCACCAGTTCTAGGGGGGCCAATCAGCCCCAGCATTTT
abundance: -
j_gene: TRBJ1-5
d_gene: -
v_gene: TRBV24-1

CDR3aa: CASVRSGANVLTF
CDR3nt: TGTGCCAGCGTCCGCTCTGGGGCCAACGTCCTGACTTTC
abundance: -
j_gene: TRBJ2-6
d_gene: -
v_gene: TRBV6-2/TRBV6-3

CDR3aa: CAGGRDSRALNTGELFF
CDR3nt: TGTGCCGGGGGCCGGGACTCTAGGGCATTAAACACCGGGGAGCTGTTTTTT
abundance: -
j_gene: TRBJ2-2
d_gene: -
v_gene: TRBV7-9

CDR3aa: CSAPTRFRETQYF
CDR3nt: TGCAGTGCCCCCACTCGGTTTAGAGAGACCCAGTACTTC
abundance: few
j_gene: TRBJ2-5
d_gene: -
v_gene: TRBV20-1

CDR3aa: CASSLETPPETQYF
CDR3nt: TGTGCCAGCAGCTTGGAAACCCCGCCTGAGACCCAGTACTTC
abundance: few
j_gene: TRBJ2-5
d_gene: -
v_gene: TRBV5-8

CDR3aa: CASTGLNTDTQYF
CDR3nt: TGTGCCAGCACGGGATTAAACACAGATACGCAGTATTTT
abundance: -
j_gene: TRBJ2-3
d_gene: -
v_gene: TRBV12-3/TRBV12-4

CDR3aa: CASSLTSDSTDTQYF
CDR3nt: TGTGCCAGCAGCTTAACTAGCGATAGCACAGATACGCAGTATTTT
abundance: few
j_gene: TRBJ2-3
d_gene: TRBD2
v_gene: TRBV11-2

CDR3aa: CASSLGAGVVAGETQYF
CDR3nt: TGTGCCAGCAGTTTGGGGGCGGGAGTAGTAGCGGGAGAGACCCAGTACTTC
abundance: once
j_gene: TRBJ2-5
d_gene: -
v_gene: TRBV27

CDR3aa: CASSQGLAGVAEQFF
CDR3nt: TGTGCCAGCAGCCAAGGACTAGCGGGAGTTGCTGAGCAGTTCTTC
abundance: many
j_gene: TRBJ2-1
d_gene: TRBD2
v_gene: TRBV27

CDR3aa: CSASLVQTDTQYF
CDR3nt: TGCAGTGCTAGTCTTGTACAGACAGATACGCAGTATTTT
abundance: many
j_gene: TRBJ2-3
d_gene: -
v_gene: TRBV20-1

CDR3aa: CASSFSVGTRNEQFF
CDR3nt: TGTGCCAGCAGCTTCTCAGTGGGAACGAGAAATGAGCAGTTCTTC
abundance: -
j_gene: TRBJ2-1
d_gene: -
v_gene: TRBV7-3

CDR3aa: CASSLEASNTGELFF
CDR3nt: TGTGCCAGCAGCTTAGAGGCTTCGAACACCGGGGAGCTGTTTTTT
abundance: -
j_gene: TRBJ2-2
d_gene: -
v_gene: TRBV11-2

CDR3aa: CASSLDGNYGYTF
CDR3nt: TGCGCCAGCAGCTTGGACGGGAACTATGGCTACACCTTC
abundance: many
j_gene: TRBJ1-2
d_gene: -
v_gene: TRBV5-1

CDR3aa: CASRDSLNTEAFF
CDR3nt: TGTGCCAGCAGAGACAGCCTGAACACTGAAGCTTTCTTT
abundance: many
j_gene: TRBJ1-1
d_gene: -
v_gene: TRBV2

CDR3aa: CASSLRQGYGYTF
CDR3nt: TGTGCCAGCAGCTTGAGACAGGGCTATGGCTACACCTTC
abundance: many
j_gene: TRBJ1-2
d_gene: TRBD1
v_gene: TRBV11-3

CDR3aa: CASSFHFPGEPSGANVLTF
CDR3nt: TGTGCCAGCAGCTTTCACTTTCCAGGGGAGCCCTCTGGGGCCAACGTCCTGACTTTC
abundance: few
j_gene: TRBJ2-6
d_gene: -
v_gene: TRBV7-3

CDR3aa: CASRSVYSYNEQFF
CDR3nt: TGTGCCAGCAGATCAGTCTACTCCTACAATGAGCAGTTCTTC
abundance: -
j_gene: TRBJ2-1
d_gene: -
v_gene: TRBV25-1

CDR3aa: CAISGRTQGYEQYF
CDR3nt: TGTGCCATCAGTGGTAGGACACAGGGCTACGAGCAGTACTTC
abundance: many
j_gene: TRBJ2-7
d_gene: -
v_gene: TRBV10-3

CDR3aa: CASSYRWLPDNEQFF
CDR3nt: TGTGCCAGCAGTTACCGGTGGCTACCAGACAATGAGCAGTTCTTC
abundance: many
j_gene: TRBJ2-1
d_gene: -
v_gene: TRBV6-2/TRBV6-3

CDR3aa: CARKSGPGETQYF
CDR3nt: TGTGCCAGAAAATCCGGGCCCGGAGAGACCCAGTACTTC
abundance: -
j_gene: TRBJ2-5
d_gene: -
v_gene: TRBV2

CDR3aa: CASSQAMSRSYEQYF
CDR3nt: TGTGCCAGCAGCCAAGCCATGTCTCGAAGCTACGAGCAGTACTTC
abundance: -
j_gene: TRBJ2-7
d_gene: -
v_gene: TRBV3-1

CDR3aa: CASSFFGTSGKNSYEQYF
CDR3nt: TGTGCCAGCAGTTTTTTTGGGACTAGCGGGAAAAACTCCTACGAGCAGTACTTC
abundance: many
j_gene: TRBJ2-7
d_gene: TRBD2
v_gene: TRBV28

CDR3aa: CASSESGLYF
CDR3nt: TGTGCCAGCAGTGAATCCGGATTGTACTTC
abundance: many
j_gene: TRBJ2-5
d_gene: -
v_gene: TRBV2

CDR3aa: CAIKGPGTSGFEEQYF
CDR3nt: TGTGCCATCAAGGGCCCGGGGACTAGCGGGTTTGAAGAGCAGTACTTC
abundance: many
j_gene: TRBJ2-7
d_gene: TRBD2
v_gene: TRBV10-3

CDR3aa: CASGTVDRGNQPQHF
CDR3nt: TGTGCCAGCGGGACCGTGGATCGGGGGAATCAGCCCCAGCATTTT
abundance: -
j_gene: TRBJ1-5
d_gene: -
v_gene: TRBV28

CDR3aa: CASSMDSFSGNTIYF
CDR3nt: TGTGCCAGCAGCATGGACAGTTTCTCTGGAAACACCATATATTTT
abundance: few
j_gene: TRBJ1-3
d_gene: -
v_gene: TRBV5-4

CDR3aa: CASSLSRGLVTGELFF
CDR3nt: TGTGCCAGCAGTTTATCCAGGGGGCTGGTAACCGGGGAGCTGTTTTTT
abundance: few
j_gene: TRBJ2-2
d_gene: TRBD1
v_gene: TRBV28

CDR3aa: CASSLAGAGLGQPQHF
CDR3nt: TGTGCCAGCAGTTTAGCTGGAGCCGGGTTGGGTCAGCCCCAGCATTTT
abundance: many
j_gene: TRBJ1-5
d_gene: -
v_gene: TRBV12-3/TRBV12-4

CDR3aa: CASSDSNFNTEAFF
CDR3nt: TGTGCCAGCTCCGATAGTAACTTTAACACTGAAGCTTTCTTT
abundance: few
j_gene: TRBJ1-1
d_gene: -
v_gene: TRBV18

CDR3aa: CASRRAGTGATEAFF
CDR3nt: TGCGCCAGCAGGAGAGCCGGGACAGGGGCCACTGAAGCTTTCTTT
abundance: many
j_gene: TRBJ1-1
d_gene: TRBD1
v_gene: TRBV5-1

CDR3aa: CAISTRENTEAFF
CDR3nt: TGTGCCATCAGCACAAGGGAGAACACTGAAGCTTTCTTT
abundance: -
j_gene: TRBJ1-1
d_gene: -
v_gene: TRBV10-3

CDR3aa: CALRGTGRGEQYF
CDR3nt: TGTGCCCTACGAGGGACAGGACGGGGCGAGCAGTACTTC
abundance: few
j_gene: TRBJ2-7
d_gene: TRBD1
v_gene: TRBV6-1

CDR3aa: CASILAGGFGEQFF
CDR3nt: TGTGCCAGCATTCTAGCGGGAGGCTTCGGTGAGCAGTTCTTC
abundance: many
j_gene: TRBJ2-1
d_gene: TRBD2
v_gene: TRBV28

CDR3aa: CASSRQGAGYGYTF
CDR3nt: TGCGCCAGCAGCAGACAGGGGGCGGGCTATGGCTACACCTTC
abundance: few
j_gene: TRBJ1-2
d_gene: TRBD1
v_gene: TRBV4-1

CDR3aa: CASSRDRVEQYF
CDR3nt: TGTGCCAGCAGCCGGGACAGGGTCGAGCAGTACTTC
abundance: -
j_gene: TRBJ2-7
d_gene: TRBD1
v_gene: TRBV11-2

CDR3aa: CASSRGTTSYNEQFF
CDR3nt: TGCGCCAGCTCCAGAGGGACGACCTCCTACAATGAGCAGTTCTTC
abundance: many
j_gene: TRBJ2-1
d_gene: -
v_gene: TRBV5-1

CDR3aa: CASSPPNGVGTEAFF
CDR3nt: TGTGCCAGCTCACCACCTAACGGGGTAGGCACTGAAGCTTTCTTT
abundance: -
j_gene: TRBJ1-1
d_gene: -
v_gene: TRBV2

CDR3aa: CSVEGQAYEQYF
CDR3nt: TGCAGCGTTGAAGGACAGGCCTACGAGCAGTACTTC
abundance: many
j_gene: TRBJ2-7
d_gene: -
v_gene: TRBV29-1